A selection of T cell receptor beta chains follows, all from one sample in a study of T cells after yellow fever vaccination. TCRdb fed the 5' RACE reads into MiXCR, producing one record per CDR3 protein. The sample lists about 550,000 distinct CDR3 sequences; less than 20% were seen once. Source: PBMCs, taken 15 days after the yellow fever booster vaccination. These receptors all stem from a man aged 25-40 years who received the YFV17D yellow fever vaccine. Each CDR3 is given with its conserved first and last residue. A D gene is named only where the DNA matches it firmly. Not every row has a clone size; where given, it reads once, few, many or a size class.

D: -; V: TRBV5-1; J: TRBJ2-3; size: -; CDR3: CASSIGDGTDTQYF; DNA: TGCGCCAGCAGCATAGGGGACGGCACAGATACGCAGTATTTT
D: -; V: TRBV7-9; J: TRBJ1-1; size: -; CDR3: CASSLEGLTEAFF; DNA: TGTGCCAGCAGCTTAGAGGGACTAACTGAAGCTTTCTTT
D: -; V: TRBV21-1; J: TRBJ1-4; size: few; CDR3: CASSDLLKGQGNEKLFF; DNA: TGTGCCAGCAGCGACCTTCTTAAAGGACAGGGTAATGAAAAACTGTTTTTT
D: -; V: TRBV28; J: TRBJ2-5; size: -; CDR3: CASRSGDRALETQYF; DNA: TGTGCCAGCAGGTCGGGGGACCGAGCCCTAGAGACCCAGTACTTC
D: TRBD2; V: TRBV20-1; J: TRBJ2-5; size: -; CDR3: CSVLAGGPGETQYF; DNA: TGCAGTGTTTTGGCGGGAGGGCCCGGGGAGACCCAGTACTTC
D: TRBD2; V: TRBV15; J: TRBJ2-1; size: many; CDR3: CATSRDKGLEYNEQFF; DNA: TGTGCCACCAGCAGAGATAAGGGACTAGAATACAATGAGCAGTTCTTC
D: -; V: TRBV4-1; J: TRBJ2-5; size: few; CDR3: CASSQDWKGIQYF; DNA: TGCGCCAGCAGCCAAGATTGGAAAGGGATCCAGTACTTC
D: -; V: TRBV4-2; J: TRBJ2-7; size: -; CDR3: CASSQEAGGKTYEQYF; DNA: TGTGCCAGCAGCCAAGAGGCGGGCGGAAAGACCTACGAGCAGTACTTC
D: -; V: TRBV3-1; J: TRBJ2-5; size: -; CDR3: CASSHEQETQYF; DNA: TGTGCCAGCAGCCACGAGCAAGAGACCCAGTACTTC
D: TRBD1; V: TRBV7-9; J: TRBJ2-7; size: -; CDR3: CASSSDRGGGEQYF; DNA: TGTGCCAGCAGCTCGGACAGGGGCGGGGGTGAGCAGTACTTC
D: TRBD1; V: TRBV12-5; J: TRBJ2-1; size: once; CDR3: CASGVGQGIYNEQFF; DNA: TGTGCTAGTGGTGTGGGACAGGGTATTTACAATGAGCAGTTCTTC
D: -; V: TRBV20-1; J: TRBJ2-3; size: few; CDR3: CSAGSTDTQYF; DNA: TGCAGTGCTGGTAGCACAGATACGCAGTATTTT
D: TRBD2; V: TRBV11-2; J: TRBJ2-3; size: -; CDR3: CASSPTSGRATDTQYF; DNA: TGTGCCAGCAGCCCTACTAGCGGGAGGGCTACAGATACGCAGTATTTT
D: TRBD2; V: TRBV20-1; J: TRBJ2-7; size: few; CDR3: CSASPRLAGDYEQYF; DNA: TGCAGTGCTAGCCCCAGACTAGCGGGAGACTACGAGCAGTACTTC
D: TRBD1; V: TRBV7-6; J: TRBJ2-5; size: -; CDR3: CASSTNRGETQYF; DNA: TGTGCCAGCAGCACCAACAGGGGAGAGACCCAGTACTTC
D: -; V: TRBV9; J: TRBJ2-1; size: -; CDR3: CASSVSTKGLDEQFF; DNA: TGTGCCAGCAGCGTAAGTACAAAGGGGCTGGATGAGCAGTTCTTC
D: TRBD1; V: TRBV12-3/TRBV12-4; J: TRBJ2-2; size: many; CDR3: CASRMGQGPTGELFF; DNA: TGTGCCAGCAGGATGGGACAGGGGCCCACCGGGGAGCTGTTTTTT
D: TRBD2; V: TRBV20-1; J: TRBJ2-7; size: -; CDR3: CSAQLAATYEQYF; DNA: TGCAGTGCCCAGCTAGCGGCAACCTACGAGCAGTACTTC
D: TRBD2; V: TRBV14; J: TRBJ2-1; size: -; CDR3: CASSDQTSGFNEQFF; DNA: TGTGCCAGCAGCGATCAGACTAGCGGGTTCAATGAGCAGTTCTTC
D: -; V: TRBV15; J: TRBJ2-2; size: -; CDR3: CATSRVSVLNTGELFF; DNA: TGTGCCACCAGCAGAGTCTCCGTTCTGAACACCGGGGAGCTGTTTTTT